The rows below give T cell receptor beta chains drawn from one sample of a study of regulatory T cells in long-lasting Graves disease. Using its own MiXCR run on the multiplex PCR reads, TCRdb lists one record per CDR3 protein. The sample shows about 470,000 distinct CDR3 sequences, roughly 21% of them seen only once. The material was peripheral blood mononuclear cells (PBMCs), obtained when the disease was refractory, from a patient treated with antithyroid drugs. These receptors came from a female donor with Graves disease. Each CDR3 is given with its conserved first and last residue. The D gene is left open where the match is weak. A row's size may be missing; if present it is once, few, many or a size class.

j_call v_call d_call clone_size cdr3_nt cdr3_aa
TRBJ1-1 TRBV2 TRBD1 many TGTGCCAGCAGGCGTACAGGGGACACTGAAGCTTTCTTT CASRRTGDTEAFF
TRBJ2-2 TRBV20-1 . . TGCAGTGCTAGAGATAGGCGGGGGCCGTACACCGGGGAGCTGTTTTTT CSARDRRGPYTGELFF
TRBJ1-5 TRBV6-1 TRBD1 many TGTGCCAGCAGTACCCTAGACAGGGGTAGCAATCAGCCCCAGCATTTT CASSTLDRGSNQPQHF
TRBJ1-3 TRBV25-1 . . TGTGCCAGCAGTGAGGGCGGGATCTCTGGAAACACCATATATTTT CASSEGGISGNTIYF
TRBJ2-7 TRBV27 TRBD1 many TGTGCCAGCACCACCCCTCGACAGGGGCTGAGTTACGAGCAGTACTTC CASTTPRQGLSYEQYF
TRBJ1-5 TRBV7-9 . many TGTGCCAGCAGCTTAGCAGGTCAGCCCCAGCATTTT CASSLAGQPQHF
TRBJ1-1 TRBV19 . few TGTGCCAGTACCAGGGGCAGCGCGAACACTGAAGCTTTCTTT CASTRGSANTEAFF
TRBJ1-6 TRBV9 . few TGTGCCAGCAGCGTAGGGGTCACAGTTTTATCACCCCTCCACTTT CASSVGVTVLSPLHF
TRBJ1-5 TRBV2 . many TGTGCCAGCAGTGCCCTTTCTAGGGATAGCAATCAGCCCCAGCATTTT CASSALSRDSNQPQHF
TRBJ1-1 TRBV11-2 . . TGTGCCAGCAGTATCCTTCCTCTCCCAGGGATATATACTGAAGCTTTCTTT CASSILPLPGIYTEAFF
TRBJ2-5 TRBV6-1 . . TGTGCCAGCAAATCAACTTCACAAGAGACCCAGTACTTC CASKSTSQETQYF
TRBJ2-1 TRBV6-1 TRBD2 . TGTGCCAGCAGTGAGGGGACTAGCCATGAGCAGTTCTTC CASSEGTSHEQFF
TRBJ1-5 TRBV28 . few TGTGCCAGCAGCCCTAGACAGGTGTCGTTTTATCAGCCCCAGCATTTT CASSPRQVSFYQPQHF
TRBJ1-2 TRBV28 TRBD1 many TGTGCCAGCAGTGCGGGACAGAGAAATGGCTACACCTTC CASSAGQRNGYTF
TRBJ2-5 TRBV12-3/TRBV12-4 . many TGTGCCAGCAGTGTCGGCTTGCAAGAGACCCAGTACTTC CASSVGLQETQYF
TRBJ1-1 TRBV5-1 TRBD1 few TGCGCCAGCAGCGCCTCGTGGCAGGGGGCCGGACGAACTGAAGCTTTCTTT CASSASWQGAGRTEAFF
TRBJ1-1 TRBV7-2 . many TGTGCCAGCAGCTTATTAGTCTGGAACACTGAAGCTTTCTTT CASSLLVWNTEAFF
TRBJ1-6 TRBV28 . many TGTGCCAGCAGAAGGGGCTCCTATAATTCACCCCTCCACTTT CASRRGSYNSPLHF
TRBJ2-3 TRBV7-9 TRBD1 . TGTGCCAGCAGCTCCGACAGCCAGACAGGGCTAAGCACAGATACGCAGTATTTT CASSSDSQTGLSTDTQYF
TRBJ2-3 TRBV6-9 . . TGTGCCAGCAGTTACTCCTATACCGGCTTCACAGATACGCAGTATTTT CASSYSYTGFTDTQYF
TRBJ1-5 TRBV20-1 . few TGCAGTGCTCAAGGGGGGGTCGGACAGCCCCAGCATTTT CSAQGGVGQPQHF
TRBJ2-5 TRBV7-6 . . TGTGCCAGCAGCCCAAAGGAGGGGGGCCAAGAGACCCAGTACTTC CASSPKEGGQETQYF
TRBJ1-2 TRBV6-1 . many TGTGCCAGCCAGGGTCGGCAGAACTATGGCTACACCTTC CASQGRQNYGYTF
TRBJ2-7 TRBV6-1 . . TGTGCCAGCAGTGAGGACCGGATTTACGAGCAGTACTTC CASSEDRIYEQYF
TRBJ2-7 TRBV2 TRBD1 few TGTGCCAGCACGGACAGGGAGTTTTTTCACGAGCAGTACTTC CASTDREFFHEQYF
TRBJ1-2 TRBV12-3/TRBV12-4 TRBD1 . TGTGCCAGCAGTCCATCGGACAGGGTATATGGCTACACCTTC CASSPSDRVYGYTF
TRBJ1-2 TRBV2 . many TGTGCCAGCAATGGCTGTCGCTGTTTTGATGGCTACACCTTC CASNGCRCFDGYTF
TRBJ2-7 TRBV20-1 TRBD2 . TGCAGCTTCACTAGCGGGGGGACCTACGAGCAGTACTTC CSFTSGGTYEQYF
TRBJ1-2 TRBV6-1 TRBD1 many TGTGCCAGCAGTGAATCGACAGGGGGCGGTTATGGCTACACCTTC CASSESTGGGYGYTF
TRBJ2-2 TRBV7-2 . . TGTGCCAGCAGCTTAATCCTCCAGGCAACCACCGGGGAGCTGTTTTTT CASSLILQATTGELFF
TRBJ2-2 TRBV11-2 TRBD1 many TGTGCCAGCAGCCCATGGGGACAGAGGGAGCGTTACCCGAACACCGGGGAGCTGTTTTTT CASSPWGQRERYPNTGELFF
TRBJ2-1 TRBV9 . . TGTGCCAGCAGCGTAGATGGACCACCGGGCTATGAGCAGTTCTTC CASSVDGPPGYEQFF
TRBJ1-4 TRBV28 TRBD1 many TGTGCCAGCAGTGACTCGGACAGGGGGCGGAAACTGTTTTTT CASSDSDRGRKLFF
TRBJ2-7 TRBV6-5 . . TGTGCCAGCAGTTACTCGCCGGGAGAGTCTAACGAGCAGTACTTC CASSYSPGESNEQYF
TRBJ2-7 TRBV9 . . TGTGCCAGCAGCGTAGGGCTAGGGGTCGAGCAGTACTTC CASSVGLGVEQYF